This T cell receptor (beta chain) was captured by sequencing in a study of shared clonotypes between healthy human individuals. Study-wide points: Rarefaction indicated that sorted-subset sequencing remained incomplete although depth was large.

Per germline, CDR1 SGHRS and CDR2 YFSETQ. V trimming: 4 bases; J trimming: 4 bases; junction bases outside the gene matches: 5. The CDR3 covers 14 residues. In its sample, this clone was seen once. Antigen: not known. None of the donors, who were healthy HIV-negative adults, had recently had acute infections or vaccinations. At deep level, the assay was performed. TCRdb's copy holds only in-frame clones and misses some; the assay was immunoSEQ multiplex PCR. This table has some 2.1 million clones, 85% to 95% appearing once. Sequenced material: naive CD4+ T cells sorted from blood. As for subset: CD45RA+ positively selected. The chain employs TRBV5-1 and TRBJ2-5, with 9 bases fitting TRBD1. This receptor was obtained from a man between 18 and 35 years old in good health. The CDR3 region is CASSRDRELETQYF. The CDR3 region has the DNA TGCGCCAGCAGCAGGGACAGGGAGCTAGAGACCCAGTACTTC.